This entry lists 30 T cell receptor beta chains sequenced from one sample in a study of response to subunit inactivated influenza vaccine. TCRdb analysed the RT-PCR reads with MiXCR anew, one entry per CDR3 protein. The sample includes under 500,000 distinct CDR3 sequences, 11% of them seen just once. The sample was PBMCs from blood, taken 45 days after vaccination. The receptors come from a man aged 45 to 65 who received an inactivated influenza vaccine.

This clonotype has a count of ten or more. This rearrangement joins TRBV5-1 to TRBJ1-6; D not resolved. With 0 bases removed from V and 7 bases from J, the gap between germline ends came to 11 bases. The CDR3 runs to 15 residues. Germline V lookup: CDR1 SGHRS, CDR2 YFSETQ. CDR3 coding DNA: TGCGCCAGCAGCTTGGCCGGCCCGGAGAATTCACCCCTCCACTTT. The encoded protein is CASSLAGPENSPLHF.

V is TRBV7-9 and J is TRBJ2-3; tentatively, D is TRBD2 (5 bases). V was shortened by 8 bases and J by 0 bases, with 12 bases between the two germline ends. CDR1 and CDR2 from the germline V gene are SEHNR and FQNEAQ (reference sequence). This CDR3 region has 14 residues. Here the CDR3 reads CASRPTTSTDTQYF. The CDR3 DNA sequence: TGTGCCAGCCGCCCGACTACTAGCACAGATACGCAGTATTTT.

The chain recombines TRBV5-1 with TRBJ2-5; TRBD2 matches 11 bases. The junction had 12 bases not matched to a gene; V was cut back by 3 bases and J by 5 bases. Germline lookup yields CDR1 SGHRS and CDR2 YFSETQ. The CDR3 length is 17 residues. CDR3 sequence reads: CASSSLTSGDYPETQYF. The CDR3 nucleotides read TGCGCCAGCAGCTCGTTGACTAGCGGGGACTACCCGGAGACCCAGTACTTC.

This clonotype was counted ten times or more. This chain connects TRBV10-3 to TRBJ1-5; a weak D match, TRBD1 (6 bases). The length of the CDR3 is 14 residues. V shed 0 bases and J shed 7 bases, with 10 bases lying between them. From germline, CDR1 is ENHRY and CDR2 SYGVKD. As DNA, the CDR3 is TGTGCCATCAGTGAGTCGACAGGAGGGCAGCCCCAGCATTTT. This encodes CAISESTGGQPQHF.

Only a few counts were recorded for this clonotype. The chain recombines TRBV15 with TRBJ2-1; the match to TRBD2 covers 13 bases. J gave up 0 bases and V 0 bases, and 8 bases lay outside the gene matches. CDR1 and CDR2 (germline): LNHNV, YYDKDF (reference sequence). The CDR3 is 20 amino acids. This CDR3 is CATSRDLTSGGRSSYNEQFF. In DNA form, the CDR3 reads TGTGCCACCAGCAGAGATTTGACTAGCGGGGGGCGAAGCTCCTACAATGAGCAGTTCTTC. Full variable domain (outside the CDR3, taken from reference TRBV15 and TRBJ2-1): DAMVIQNPRYQVTQFGKPVTLSCSQTLNHNVMYWYQQKSSQAPKLLFHYYDKDFNNEADTPDNFQSRRPNTSFCFLDIRSPGLGDTAMYLCATSRDLTSGGRSSYNEQFFGPGTRLTVL.

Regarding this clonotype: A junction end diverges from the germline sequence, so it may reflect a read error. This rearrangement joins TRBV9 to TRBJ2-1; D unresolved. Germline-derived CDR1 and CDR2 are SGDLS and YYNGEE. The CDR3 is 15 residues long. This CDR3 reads CASSVEISSHNEQFF. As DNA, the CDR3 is TGTGCCAGCAGCGTAGAGATTAGCTCCCACAATGAGCAGTTCTTC.

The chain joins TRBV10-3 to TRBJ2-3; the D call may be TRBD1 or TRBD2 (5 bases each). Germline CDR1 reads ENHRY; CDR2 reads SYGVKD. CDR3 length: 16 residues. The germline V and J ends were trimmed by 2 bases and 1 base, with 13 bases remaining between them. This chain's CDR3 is CAISEPRGWGTDTQYF. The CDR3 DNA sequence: TGTGCCATCAGTGAGCCGAGGGGTTGGGGCACAGATACGCAGTATTTT.

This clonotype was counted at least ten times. This chain's CDR3 is CASSVSRDSSSYEQYF. DNA for the CDR3: TGTGCCAGCAGCGTTAGCCGGGACTCCAGCTCCTACGAGCAGTACTTC. V gene TRBV9 combines with J gene TRBJ2-7; perhaps TRBD2 as D (6 bases). The CDR3 has 16 amino acids. Trimming removed 2 bases from V and 0 bases from J, with 15 bases in between. Germline assignment: CDR1 SGDLS and CDR2 YYNGEE.

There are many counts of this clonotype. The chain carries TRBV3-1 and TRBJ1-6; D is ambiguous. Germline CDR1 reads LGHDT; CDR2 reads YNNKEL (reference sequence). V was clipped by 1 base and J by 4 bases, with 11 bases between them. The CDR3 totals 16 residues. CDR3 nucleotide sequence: TGTGCCAGCAGCCAAGCAGTCAGATCTTATAATTCACCCCTCCACTTT. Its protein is CASSQAVRSYNSPLHF.

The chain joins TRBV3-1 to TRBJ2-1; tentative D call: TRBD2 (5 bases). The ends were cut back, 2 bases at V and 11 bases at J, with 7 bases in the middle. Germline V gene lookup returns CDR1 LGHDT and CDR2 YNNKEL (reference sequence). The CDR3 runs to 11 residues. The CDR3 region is CASSQSSQQFF. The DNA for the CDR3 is TGTGCCAGCAGCCAATCTAGCCAGCAGTTCTTC.

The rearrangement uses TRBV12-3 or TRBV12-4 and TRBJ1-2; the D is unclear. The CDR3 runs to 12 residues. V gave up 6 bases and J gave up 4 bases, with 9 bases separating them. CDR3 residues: CASSLATYGYTF. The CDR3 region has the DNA TGTGCCAGCAGCCTTGCGACCTATGGCTACACCTTC.

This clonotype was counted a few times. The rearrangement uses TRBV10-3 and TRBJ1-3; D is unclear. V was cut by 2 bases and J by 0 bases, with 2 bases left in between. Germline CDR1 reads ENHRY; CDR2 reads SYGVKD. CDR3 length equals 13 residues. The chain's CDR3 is CAISEDSGNTIYF. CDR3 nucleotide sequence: TGTGCCATCAGTGAGGACTCTGGAAACACCATATATTTT.

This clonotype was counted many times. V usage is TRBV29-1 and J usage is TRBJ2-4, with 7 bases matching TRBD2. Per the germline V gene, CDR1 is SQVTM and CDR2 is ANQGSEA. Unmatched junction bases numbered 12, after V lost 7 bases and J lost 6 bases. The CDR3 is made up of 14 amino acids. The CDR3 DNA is TGCAGCGCCTCAGGCGGGACTACCAGAAACATTCAGTACTTC. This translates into CSASGGTTRNIQYF.

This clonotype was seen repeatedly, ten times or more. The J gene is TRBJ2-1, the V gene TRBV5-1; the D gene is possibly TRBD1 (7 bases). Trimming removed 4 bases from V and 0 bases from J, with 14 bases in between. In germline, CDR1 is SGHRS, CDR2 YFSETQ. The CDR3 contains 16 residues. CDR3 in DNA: TGCGCCAGCAGCCCTCCAGGGGGGAGCTCCTACAATGAGCAGTTCTTC. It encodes CASSPPGGSSYNEQFF.

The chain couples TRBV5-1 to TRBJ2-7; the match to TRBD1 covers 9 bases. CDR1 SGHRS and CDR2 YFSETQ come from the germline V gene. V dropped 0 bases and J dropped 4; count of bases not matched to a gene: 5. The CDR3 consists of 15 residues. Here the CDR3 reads CASSLVDRGTYEQYF. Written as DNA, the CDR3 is TGCGCCAGCAGCTTGGTTGACAGGGGGACGTACGAGCAGTACTTC.

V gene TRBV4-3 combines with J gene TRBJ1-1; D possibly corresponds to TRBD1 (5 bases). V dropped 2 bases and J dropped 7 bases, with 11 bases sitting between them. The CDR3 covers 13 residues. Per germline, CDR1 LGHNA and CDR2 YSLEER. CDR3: CASSQFEQGEAFF. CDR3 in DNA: TGCGCCAGCAGCCAATTCGAGCAGGGTGAAGCTTTCTTT.

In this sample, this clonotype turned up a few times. CDR3: CASSLWGELVNIQYF. The DNA of the CDR3 is TGTGCCAGCAGTTTATGGGGTGAACTCGTCAACATTCAGTACTTC. The chain is built from TRBV28 and TRBJ2-4; D is undetermined. The germline gives CDR1 MDHEN, CDR2 SYDVKM. The CDR3 totals 15 residues. Trimming took 0 bases from V and 7 from J, leaving 13 bases between them.

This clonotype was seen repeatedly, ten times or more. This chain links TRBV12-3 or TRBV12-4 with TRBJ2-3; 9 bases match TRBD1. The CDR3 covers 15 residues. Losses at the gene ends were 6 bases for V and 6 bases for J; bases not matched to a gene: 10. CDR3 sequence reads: CASRKTGGAFDTQYF. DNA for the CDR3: TGTGCCAGCAGGAAAACAGGGGGCGCTTTCGATACGCAGTATTTT.

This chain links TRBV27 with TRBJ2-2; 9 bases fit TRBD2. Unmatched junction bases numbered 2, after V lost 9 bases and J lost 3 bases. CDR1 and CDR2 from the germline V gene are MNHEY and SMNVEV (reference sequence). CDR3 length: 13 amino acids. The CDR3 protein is CARPSGDTGELFF. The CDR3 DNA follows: TGTGCCAGGCCTAGCGGGGACACCGGGGAGCTGTTTTTT.

Here the CDR3 reads CASSEGVGAIIDYGYTF. Here the CDR3 DNA reads TGTGCCAGCAGTGAAGGAGTAGGGGCTATTATCGACTATGGCTACACCTTC. The chain carries TRBV25-1 and TRBJ1-2; D is perhaps TRBD1 (5 bases). Trimming took off 2 bases at V and 3 bases at J, with 19 bases between the two ends. The CDR3 runs to 17 residues. CDR1 MGHDK and CDR2 SYGVNS come from the germline V gene.

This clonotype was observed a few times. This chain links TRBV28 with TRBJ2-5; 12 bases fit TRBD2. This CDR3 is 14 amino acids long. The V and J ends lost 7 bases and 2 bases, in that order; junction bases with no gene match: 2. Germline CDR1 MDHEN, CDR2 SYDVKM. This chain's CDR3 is CASKTSGGQETQYF. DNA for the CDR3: TGTGCCAGCAAAACTAGCGGGGGGCAAGAGACCCAGTACTTC.

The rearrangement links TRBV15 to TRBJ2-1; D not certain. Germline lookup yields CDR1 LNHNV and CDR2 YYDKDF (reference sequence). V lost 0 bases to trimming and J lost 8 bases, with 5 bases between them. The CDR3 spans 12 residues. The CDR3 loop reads CATSRDFDEQFF. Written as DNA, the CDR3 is TGTGCCACCAGCAGAGATTTCGATGAGCAGTTCTTC. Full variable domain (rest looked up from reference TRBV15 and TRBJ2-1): DAMVIQNPRYQVTQFGKPVTLSCSQTLNHNVMYWYQQKSSQAPKLLFHYYDKDFNNEADTPDNFQSRRPNTSFCFLDIRSPGLGDTAMYLCATSRDFDEQFFGPGTRLTVL.

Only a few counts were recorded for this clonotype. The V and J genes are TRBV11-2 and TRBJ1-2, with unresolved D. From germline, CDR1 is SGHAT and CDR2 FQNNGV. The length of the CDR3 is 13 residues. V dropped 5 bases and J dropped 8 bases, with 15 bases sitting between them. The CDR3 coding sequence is TGTGCCAGCAGCGTAGTGGGTAGTGACGGCTACACCTTC. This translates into CASSVVGSDGYTF.

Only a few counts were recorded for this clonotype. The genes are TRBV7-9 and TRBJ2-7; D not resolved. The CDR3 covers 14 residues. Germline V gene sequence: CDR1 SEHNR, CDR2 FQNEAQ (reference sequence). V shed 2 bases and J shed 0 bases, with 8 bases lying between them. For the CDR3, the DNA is TGTGCCAGCAGCTTAATTGGCGGCTCCTACGAGCAGTACTTC. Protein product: CASSLIGGSYEQYF. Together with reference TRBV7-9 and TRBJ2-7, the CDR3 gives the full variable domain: DTGVSQNPRHKITKRGQNVTFRCDPISEHNRLYWYRQTLGQGPEFLTYFQNEAQLEKSRLLSDRFSAERPKGSFSTLEIQRTEQGDSAMYLCASSLIGGSYEQYFGPGTRLTVT.

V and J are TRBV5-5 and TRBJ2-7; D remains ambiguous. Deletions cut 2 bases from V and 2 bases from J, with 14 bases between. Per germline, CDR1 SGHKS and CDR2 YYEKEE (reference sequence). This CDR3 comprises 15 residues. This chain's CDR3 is CASSLVPVPPYEQYF. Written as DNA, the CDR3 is TGTGCCAGCAGCTTAGTGCCGGTTCCCCCCTACGAGCAGTACTTC.

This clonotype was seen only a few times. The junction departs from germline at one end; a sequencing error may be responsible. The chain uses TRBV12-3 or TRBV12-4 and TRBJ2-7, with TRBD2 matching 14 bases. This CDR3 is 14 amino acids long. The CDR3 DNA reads TGTGCCAGCAGCCCTCGACTAGCGGGAGGGAATAGATCGTTC. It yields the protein CASSPRLAGGNRSF.

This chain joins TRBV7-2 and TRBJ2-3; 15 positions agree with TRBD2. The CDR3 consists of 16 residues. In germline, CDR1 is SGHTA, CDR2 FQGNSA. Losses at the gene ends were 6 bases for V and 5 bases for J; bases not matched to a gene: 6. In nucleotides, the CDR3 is TGTGCCAGCAGACGGACTAGCGGGGGGGCCTTAGATACGCAGTATTTT. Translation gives CASRRTSGGALDTQYF.

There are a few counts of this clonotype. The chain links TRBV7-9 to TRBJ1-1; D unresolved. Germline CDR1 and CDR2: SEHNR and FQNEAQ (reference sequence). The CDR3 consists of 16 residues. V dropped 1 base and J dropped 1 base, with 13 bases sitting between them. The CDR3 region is CASSLGGQITNTEAFF. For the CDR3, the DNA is TGTGCCAGCAGCTTAGGAGGCCAGATTACGAACACTGAAGCTTTCTTT.

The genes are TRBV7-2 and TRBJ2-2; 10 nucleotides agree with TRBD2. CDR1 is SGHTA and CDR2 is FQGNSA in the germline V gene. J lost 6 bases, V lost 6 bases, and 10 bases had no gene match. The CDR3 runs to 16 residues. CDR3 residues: CASRPLAGASPGELFF. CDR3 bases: TGTGCCAGCAGGCCCCTAGCGGGGGCTTCGCCCGGGGAGCTGTTTTTT.

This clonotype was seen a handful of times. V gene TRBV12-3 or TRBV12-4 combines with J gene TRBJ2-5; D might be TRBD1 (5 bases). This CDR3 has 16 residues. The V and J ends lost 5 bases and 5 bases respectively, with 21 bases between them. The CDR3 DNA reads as TGTGCCAGCAGTGCACAAGGGGCCTACTACGAGGAGACCCAGTACTTC. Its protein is CASSAQGAYYEETQYF.